These T cell receptor beta chains were read from a single sample in a study of glioma-infiltrating T cells. Each CDR3 protein is one row after TCRdb ran MiXCR on the multiplex PCR reads. This table holds about 140,000 distinct CDR3 sequences, roughly two fifths found once. The sequencing input was glioma tissue, nonneoplastic brain tissue, or PBMCs (not recorded which). All receptors come from a human donor with low-grade glioma or glioblastoma, undergoing nonglioma brain surgery, or in good health (not recorded which). The CDR3 runs from the conserved cysteine through the conserved F or W. Each record gives: CDR3 DNA, CDR3 protein, clone size, V gene, J gene, D gene. D genes are given only for firm matches. Size is stated for part of the rows, as once, few or many counts, or as a class when the clone is expanded.

cdr3_nt: TGTGCCAGCAGCTCCACCGTGGCGGGAGGTGAGGAGCAGTACTTC; cdr3_aa: CASSSTVAGGEEQYF; clone_size: -; v_call: TRBV3-1; j_call: TRBJ2-7; d_call: TRBD2
cdr3_nt: TGTGCCAGCAGCTTAGGCGCAGGTCTCACGGACGAGCAGTACTTC; cdr3_aa: CASSLGAGLTDEQYF; clone_size: -; v_call: TRBV7-8; j_call: TRBJ2-7; d_call: -
cdr3_nt: TGTGCCAGCATACGGGATAGCAATCAGCCCCAGCATTTT; cdr3_aa: CASIRDSNQPQHF; clone_size: -; v_call: TRBV2; j_call: TRBJ1-5; d_call: -
cdr3_nt: TGTGCCAGCTCACACAGCGGGACGACAGACACGCAGTATTTT; cdr3_aa: CASSHSGTTDTQYF; clone_size: -; v_call: TRBV18; j_call: TRBJ2-3; d_call: TRBD2
cdr3_nt: TGCGCCAGCAGTGAGGTCCTCACAGATACGCAGTATTTT; cdr3_aa: CASSEVLTDTQYF; clone_size: -; v_call: TRBV10-1; j_call: TRBJ2-3; d_call: -
cdr3_nt: TGTGCCACTCAACGTGATACAGGGGCGTACGAGCAGTACTTC; cdr3_aa: CATQRDTGAYEQYF; clone_size: -; v_call: TRBV6-2/TRBV6-3; j_call: TRBJ2-7; d_call: TRBD1
cdr3_nt: TGTGCCAGCAGTTGGACTAGCGGGGATTCCTACGAGCAGTACTTC; cdr3_aa: CASSWTSGDSYEQYF; clone_size: -; v_call: TRBV6-5; j_call: TRBJ2-7; d_call: TRBD2
cdr3_nt: TGTGCCAGCTCACCGGTGGACGGCCTGAACACTGAAGCTTTCTTT; cdr3_aa: CASSPVDGLNTEAFF; clone_size: -; v_call: TRBV18; j_call: TRBJ1-1; d_call: -
cdr3_nt: TGTGCCAGCAGTGAAGTTGGAGGGTCCACCGGGGAGCTGTTTTTT; cdr3_aa: CASSEVGGSTGELFF; clone_size: -; v_call: TRBV6-1; j_call: TRBJ2-2; d_call: -
cdr3_nt: TGCGCCAGCAGCTGGAACGGAAGAGATACGCAGTATTTT; cdr3_aa: CASSWNGRDTQYF; clone_size: -; v_call: TRBV5-1; j_call: TRBJ2-3; d_call: -
cdr3_nt: TGTGCCAGCAGCTTAGGGGCTAATGAAAAACTGTTTTTT; cdr3_aa: CASSLGANEKLFF; clone_size: few; v_call: TRBV7-3; j_call: TRBJ1-4; d_call: -
cdr3_nt: TGCGCCAGCAGCCAAGAGGGTGGGGGTAGAGACACAGATACGCAGTATTTT; cdr3_aa: CASSQEGGGRDTDTQYF; clone_size: -; v_call: TRBV4-1; j_call: TRBJ2-3; d_call: -
cdr3_nt: TGTGCCAGCAGTCTATACAGGGGCACCGGGGAGCTGTTTTTT; cdr3_aa: CASSLYRGTGELFF; clone_size: few; v_call: TRBV27; j_call: TRBJ2-2; d_call: TRBD1
cdr3_nt: TGTGCCAGCAGCTTAAATCGGTTGAACACTGAAGCTTTCTTT; cdr3_aa: CASSLNRLNTEAFF; clone_size: -; v_call: TRBV11-2; j_call: TRBJ1-1; d_call: -
cdr3_nt: TGTGCCAGCAGCTTAGCGAACAATGAGCAGTTCTTC; cdr3_aa: CASSLANNEQFF; clone_size: many; v_call: TRBV18; j_call: TRBJ2-1; d_call: -
cdr3_nt: TGTGCTAGAGGAATCAGGGAGACCCAGTACTTC; cdr3_aa: CARGIRETQYF; clone_size: -; v_call: TRBV12-5; j_call: TRBJ2-5; d_call: -
cdr3_nt: TGTGCCAGCAGCCCCATTAGCGGGAGGAATACCTACGAGCAGTACTTC; cdr3_aa: CASSPISGRNTYEQYF; clone_size: -; v_call: TRBV12-3/TRBV12-4; j_call: TRBJ2-7; d_call: TRBD2
cdr3_nt: TGTGCCAGCAGTTTTGGAGCGAGAAACCATGGCTACACCTTC; cdr3_aa: CASSFGARNHGYTF; clone_size: -; v_call: TRBV27; j_call: TRBJ1-2; d_call: -
cdr3_nt: TGCAGTGCTAGTGGGACAGGGTGGTCGTACTCACCCCTCCACTTT; cdr3_aa: CSASGTGWSYSPLHF; clone_size: -; v_call: TRBV20-1; j_call: TRBJ1-6; d_call: TRBD1
cdr3_nt: TGTGCCAGCAGCCACAACCGGGACAGGGCTAGCGAGCAGTACTTC; cdr3_aa: CASSHNRDRASEQYF; clone_size: -; v_call: TRBV2; j_call: TRBJ2-7; d_call: TRBD1
cdr3_nt: TGTGCCAGCAGTCAGGAGACCAAGTACTTC; cdr3_aa: CASSQETKYF; clone_size: -; v_call: TRBV27; j_call: TRBJ2-5; d_call: -
cdr3_nt: TGCGCCAGCAGCCAAGATCTACGGGATAGCCTCACAGATACGCAGTATTTT; cdr3_aa: CASSQDLRDSLTDTQYF; clone_size: -; v_call: TRBV4-3; j_call: TRBJ2-3; d_call: -
cdr3_nt: TGTGCCAGCAGACGCAGGGAGGGTGAAGCTTTCTTT; cdr3_aa: CASRRREGEAFF; clone_size: few; v_call: TRBV6-1; j_call: TRBJ1-1; d_call: -